The 3 T cell receptor beta chains given below trace back to one sample, sequenced in a study of tumor-infiltrating lymphocytes in primary liver carcinoma. With around 500 ng total RNA as template and a constant-region primer, TCR beta cDNA was made. Construction of TCR beta libraries relied on three successive nested multiplex PCR rounds employing slightly modified ARM-PCR. Each of the first two PCR rounds ran approximately 9 cycles with TRBV1-TRBV30 forward and C-beta reverse primers. TCRdb fed the multiplex PCR reads into MiXCR, producing one record per CDR3 protein. The table records about 180,000 distinct CDR3 sequences, approximately 60% of them present only once. Germline DNA was also extracted, and blood RNA derived from unsorted whole blood. The sequencing input was peripheral blood. These receptors were collected from a man aged 40-49 years with primary liver carcinoma and hepatitis B virus infection.

With respect to this clonotype: A clone one base away is much larger, so this may be a read error. The chain links TRBV11-2 to TRBJ2-7, with D uncertain. V was cut by 1 base and J by 3 bases, with 10 bases left in between. There are 14 residues in the CDR3. The V gene's germline CDR1 is SGHAT and CDR2 FQNNGV. This chain's CDR3 is CASSLGCNLYEQYF. The CDR3 DNA reads as TGTGCCAGCAGCTTAGGATGTAACCTCTACGAGCAGTACTTC.

Concerning this clonotype itself: The junction departs from germline at one end; a sequencing error may be responsible. The chain recombines TRBV4-1 with TRBJ1-5, with 8 bases aligning to TRBD1. CDR1 MGHRA and CDR2 YSYEKL come from the germline V gene. CDR3 length: 16 amino acids. The CDR3, as DNA: TGCGCCAGCAGCCAAGGGACAGGGAAGGGGAATCACCCCCAGCATTTT. Translated, it gives CASSQGTGKGNHPQHF.

The chain carries TRBV10-1 and TRBJ2-7, with 13 bases aligning to TRBD2. The V gene end was trimmed by 0 bases and the J gene end by 4 bases; junction bases not matched to a gene: 0. From germline, CDR1 is WNHNN and CDR2 SYGVQD (reference sequence). This CDR3 is 15 amino acids long. CDR3 protein: CASSESGLAGYEQYF. CDR3 nucleotides: TGCGCCAGCAGTGAGTCGGGACTAGCGGGATACGAGCAGTACTTC.